These 24 T cell receptor beta chains share one sample of origin, sequenced in a study of cytomegalovirus exposure and HLA in healthy donors. PCR was performed using 60 Vbeta and 13 Jbeta primers. The table came from immunoSEQ multiplex PCR; TCRdb's copy has only in-frame clones and leaves some out. The sample contains around 150,000 clones, approximately 70% of which appear only once. What was sequenced was PBMCs. Receptors originate from a woman aged 55-69 years in good health and CMV-seronegative.

This chain connects TRBV27 to TRBJ2-1; 9 positions agree with TRBD1. The CDR3 contains 14 residues. Per the germline V gene, CDR1 is MNHEY and CDR2 is SMNVEV (reference sequence). The V segment lost 10 bases and the J segment 6 bases; nucleotides outside the gene matches: 10. In DNA, the CDR3 is TGTGCCACCTCCGGGACAGGGAGCTTCAATGAGCAGTTCTTC. Encoded protein: CATSGTGSFNEQFF.

The rearrangement uses TRBV5-4 and TRBJ2-5, with D perhaps matching TRBD2 (6 bases). V was shortened by 3 bases and J by 0 bases, with 12 bases between the two germline ends. CDR1 and CDR2 from the germline V gene are SGHNT and YYREEE (reference sequence). The CDR3 is 15 residues long. The chain's CDR3 is CASSYIAVYQETQYF. CDR3 nucleotides: TGTGCCAGCAGCTACATAGCGGTTTACCAAGAGACCCAGTACTTC. Looking up the rest from reference TRBV5-4 and TRBJ2-5 gives the full variable domain: ETGVTQSPTHLIKTRGQQVTLRCSSQSGHNTVSWYQQALGQGPQFIFQYYREEENGRGNFPPRFSGLQFPNYSSELNVNALELDDSALYLCASSYIAVYQETQYFGPGTRLLVL.

Only a few counts were recorded for this clone. The chain recombines TRBV18 with TRBJ2-3; TRBD1 matches 7 bases. After removal of 2 bases from V and 5 bases from J, the junction contained 7 bases not matched to a gene. The germline V gene encodes CDR1 KGHSH and CDR2 LQKENI. The CDR3 runs to 15 residues. The CDR3 DNA reads as TGTGCCAGCTCACCAGTACAGGGGAATATAGATACGCAGTATTTT. As protein: CASSPVQGNIDTQYF.

This clone was counted only a few times. The chain uses TRBV5-4 and TRBJ2-7, with no clear D. V dropped 4 bases and J dropped 3 bases, with 14 bases sitting between them. Germline V gene lookup returns CDR1 SGHNT and CDR2 YYREEE (reference sequence). The CDR3 has 14 amino acids. The CDR3 protein is CASSPNPTDYEQYF. In DNA form, the CDR3 reads TGTGCCAGCAGCCCGAATCCCACAGACTACGAGCAGTACTTC.

This clone was seen only once. The chain combines TRBV6-5 with TRBJ2-2; TRBD2 agrees at 8 bases. Germline V gene lookup returns CDR1 MNHEY and CDR2 SVGAGI. This CDR3 is 14 amino acids long. The V segment lost 6 bases and the J segment 6 bases; nucleotides outside the gene matches: 6. In DNA, the CDR3 is TGTGCCAGCAGCCCGGGGGGGGTAGCCGGGGAGCTGTTTTTT. Translating gives CASSPGGVAGELFF.

This rearrangement joins TRBV9 to TRBJ2-3, with D perhaps matching TRBD1 (5 bases). Trimming pared 6 bases from V and 4 bases from J, leaving 12 bases between. The CDR3 is 13 amino acids. Germline CDR1 and CDR2: SGDLS and YYNGEE. The CDR3 DNA follows: TGTGCCAGCAACTTCCTAGGGGCAGATACGCAGTATTTT. This translates into CASNFLGADTQYF.

The chain couples TRBV7-2 to TRBJ2-3; no firm D call. The CDR3 spans 14 residues. The germline V and J ends were trimmed by 1 base and 3 bases, with 8 bases remaining between them. Per the germline V gene, CDR1 is SGHTA and CDR2 is FQGNSA. CDR3 in amino acids: CASSLDGRTDTQYF. The CDR3, as DNA: TGTGCCAGCAGCTTAGACGGCAGGACAGATACGCAGTATTTT.

The chain carries TRBV7-2 and TRBJ1-5; D is ambiguous. V was cut by 0 bases and J by 5 bases, with 11 bases left in between. This CDR3 comprises 15 residues. The germline gives CDR1 SGHTA, CDR2 FQGNSA. CDR3 sequence reads: CASSLAGLLHQPQHF. The CDR3, as DNA: TGTGCCAGCAGCTTAGCTGGTTTACTTCATCAGCCCCAGCATTTT.

This chain joins TRBV5-1 and TRBJ2-5; 12 bases fit TRBD2. The CDR3 length is 15 residues. V trimming: 4 bases; J trimming: 5 bases; junction bases outside the gene matches: 6. Germline-derived CDR1 and CDR2 are SGHRS and YFSETQ. The CDR3 DNA reads TGCGCCAGCAGCGACCGGACTAGCGGGGATGAGACCCAGTACTTC. It yields the protein CASSDRTSGDETQYF.

The rearrangement links TRBV15 to TRBJ1-2; the D gene is possibly TRBD1 (5 bases). The germline gives CDR1 LNHNV, CDR2 YYDKDF (reference sequence). With 0 bases removed from V and 5 bases from J, the gap between germline ends came to 22 bases. The CDR3 has 18 residues. CDR3 nucleotides: TGTGCCACCAGCAGAGATCCCCGCAGGGAAGGCCCGGGTTATGGCTACACCTTC. Translated, it gives CATSRDPRREGPGYGYTF.

This clone has just one count. CDR3 region: CASSPLGTSGSGHETQYF. DNA for the CDR3: TGTGCCAGCTCACCCCTCGGGACTAGCGGGAGTGGGCACGAGACCCAGTACTTC. The chain employs TRBV18 and TRBJ2-5; 14 bases are shared with TRBD2. With 3 bases clipped from V and 5 bases from J, the junction kept 11 bases outside the gene matches. CDR3 length: 18 amino acids. CDR1 and CDR2 (germline): KGHSH, LQKENI.

This clone occurred a few times. The chain carries TRBV7-2 and TRBJ2-2; no definite D call. Germline CDR1 and CDR2: SGHTA and FQGNSA. V was trimmed by 1 base and J by 6 bases, leaving 12 bases between them. This CDR3 comprises 15 residues. The CDR3 reads CASSLGKVAAGELFF. CDR3 bases: TGTGCCAGCAGCTTAGGCAAAGTGGCGGCCGGGGAGCTGTTTTTT.

This chain joins TRBV29-1 and TRBJ1-4; D is undetermined. The CDR3 length is 14 residues. Trimming took 6 bases from V and 4 from J, leaving 15 bases between them. Germline-derived CDR1 and CDR2 are SQVTM and ANQGSEA. This CDR3 is CSVLGGLRNEKLFF. The CDR3 DNA follows: TGCAGCGTCTTGGGCGGACTTCGTAATGAAAAACTGTTTTTT. Combining the CDR3 with reference TRBV29-1 and TRBJ1-4 gives the whole variable domain SAVISQKPSRDICQRGTSLTIQCQVDSQVTMMFWYRQQPGQSLTLIATANQGSEATYESGFVIDKFPISRPNLTFSTLTVSNMSPEDSSIYLCSVLGGLRNEKLFFGSGTQLSVL.

V is TRBV2 and J is TRBJ2-7; 11 bases agree with TRBD2. In germline, CDR1 is SNHLY, CDR2 FYNNEI. The CDR3 consists of 13 residues. With 8 bases clipped from V and 4 bases from J, the junction kept 4 bases outside the gene matches. CDR3 in DNA: TGTGCCAGCCATAGCGGGAGGGGATACGAGCAGTACTTC. Protein: CASHSGRGYEQYF. The full variable domain, in which reference TRBV2 and TRBJ2-7 provide the parts outside the CDR3, is EPEVTQTPSHQVTQMGQEVILRCVPISNHLYFYWYRQILGQKVEFLVSFYNNEISEKSEIFDDQFSVERPDGSNFTLKIRSTKLEDSAMYFCASHSGRGYEQYFGPGTRLTVT.

The V call is TRBV7-8, the J call TRBJ1-4; no clear D. The V end was cut by 1 base, the J end by 8 bases, with 14 bases between. Germline loops: CDR1 SGHVS, CDR2 FQNEAQ. The CDR3 contains 15 residues. CDR3 coding DNA: TGTGCCAGCAGCTTAGTGGGAGGGTCGGGGGAAAAACTGTTTTTT. It is translated as CASSLVGGSGEKLFF.

This chain joins TRBV7-2 and TRBJ2-5, with 10 bases lining up with TRBD2. J was trimmed by 5 bases and V by 5 bases; bases with no gene match: 2. Germline V gene sequence: CDR1 SGHTA, CDR2 FQGNSA. The length of the CDR3 is 13 residues. The CDR3 reads CASSILAGETQYF. The CDR3 DNA follows: TGTGCCAGCAGCATACTAGCGGGGGAGACCCAGTACTTC. The full variable domain, in which reference TRBV7-2 and TRBJ2-5 provide the parts outside the CDR3, is GAGVSQSPSNKVTEKGKDVELRCDPISGHTALYWYRQSLGQGLEFLIYFQGNSAPDKSGLPSDRFSAERTGGSVSTLTIQRTQQEDSAVYLCASSILAGETQYFGPGTRLLVL.

The J gene is TRBJ1-1, the V gene TRBV7-3; 9 bases are a match to TRBD1. Trimming at V came to 2 bases and at J to 5 bases, leaving 6 bases not matched to a gene. The germline V gene encodes CDR1 SGHTA and CDR2 FQGTGA. The CDR3 totals 15 residues. The DNA of the CDR3 is TGTGCCAGCAGCTTATTAGGACAGGGGCGGACTGAAGCTTTCTTT. Translated: CASSLLGQGRTEAFF.

The sample holds a few counts of this clone. V gene TRBV19 combines with J gene TRBJ2-1, with TRBD2 identical over 10 bases. CDR3 length: 14 residues. The V gene end was trimmed by 3 bases and the J gene end by 8 bases; junction bases not matched to a gene: 4. CDR1 and CDR2 from the germline V gene are LNHDA and SQIVND (reference sequence). The CDR3 here is CASSMSGRDHEQFF. DNA of the CDR3: TGTGCCAGTAGTATGAGCGGGAGGGACCATGAGCAGTTCTTC.

Details on this clone: Additional DNA sequences in this sample encode the identical CDR3. This rearrangement joins TRBV14 to TRBJ2-1, with 10 bases lining up with TRBD2. The CDR3 is 15 amino acids. V lost 4 bases to trimming and J lost 3 bases; unmatched junction nucleotides: 3. The V gene's germline CDR1 is SGHDN and CDR2 FVKESK. The CDR3: CASSPGLAHYNEQFF. The CDR3 DNA sequence: TGTGCCAGCAGCCCGGGACTAGCGCACTACAATGAGCAGTTCTTC.

V and J are TRBV6-5 and TRBJ1-4; weak D call: TRBD1 (6 bases). The germline gives CDR1 MNHEY, CDR2 SVGAGI. Trimming took 2 bases from V and 5 from J, leaving 15 bases between them. The CDR3 is 16 amino acids. This chain's CDR3 is CASSYRTVGGNEKLFF. The CDR3 nucleotides read TGTGCCAGCAGTTACCGGACAGTTGGGGGCAATGAAAAACTGTTTTTT.

The V call is TRBV7-2, the J call TRBJ2-2, with D possibly TRBD1 on 5 matching bases. The CDR3 is made up of 15 amino acids. The germline V and J ends were trimmed by 0 bases and 5 bases, with 10 bases remaining between them. CDR1 is SGHTA, CDR2 FQGNSA, per germline. The CDR3 loop is CASSLAGRATGELFF. DNA of the CDR3: TGTGCCAGCAGCTTAGCGGGCAGGGCTACCGGGGAGCTGTTTTTT.

V gene TRBV28 combines with J gene TRBJ1-2, with D tentatively TRBD1 (6 bases). Germline CDR1 reads MDHEN; CDR2 reads SYDVKM. CDR3 length: 12 amino acids. V was cut by 6 bases and J by 8 bases, with 13 bases left in between. CDR3 protein: CASRSTGRGYTF. In nucleotides, the CDR3 is TGTGCCAGCAGATCGACAGGTCGGGGCTACACCTTC.

The V and J genes are TRBV5-4 and TRBJ2-5; D is ambiguous. Germline-derived CDR1 and CDR2 are SGHNT and YYREEE (reference sequence). This CDR3 is 12 amino acids long. Deletions cut 3 bases from V and 1 base from J, with 4 bases between. The CDR3 loop reads CASSSLQETQYF. The CDR3, as DNA: TGTGCCAGCAGCTCCCTCCAAGAGACCCAGTACTTC.

The chain links TRBV5-5 to TRBJ1-1; no clear D gene. The CDR3 is 16 residues long. V was cut by 0 bases and J by 1 base, with 13 bases left in between. CDR1 is SGHKS, CDR2 YYEKEE, per germline (reference sequence). This chain's CDR3 is CASSLDPGGRNTEAFF. CDR3 sequence (DNA): TGTGCCAGCAGCTTGGATCCGGGAGGCCGGAACACTGAAGCTTTCTTT.